The present T cell receptor beta chain was sequenced within a study of molecular identifiers for immune sequencing clone quantification. Previously described methods with listed TCR primers produced the bulk TCR libraries. MiXCR, applied by TCRdb to the PCR reads, yields one record per CDR3 protein. In the table there are some 320,000 distinct CDR3 sequences, about a quarter of which are singletons. This clonotype occurred many times. Antigen specificity is unknown. The study's findings and limits: Underestimation of highly expanded clone sizes could arise where identical TCR molecules share a barcode. More than 99% of effector molecules, versus under 1% of naive-cell molecules, belonged to clones above 20 RNA copies.

Germline V gene sequence: CDR1 SEHNR, CDR2 FQNEAQ (reference sequence). Trimming removed 4 bases from V and 5 bases from J, with 11 bases in between. The CDR3 consists of 13 residues. Naive CD8 T cells were sorted, and the gate applied was CD8+CD4-CCR7+CD45RA+. The TCR sequence derives from a human donor in good health. Some libraries in this study had Jurkat cell RNA spiked in. This sequence joins TRBV7-9 and TRBJ1-1; no reliable D call. The sequenced sample was naive CD8+ T cells from blood, with Jurkat cell RNA spiked in. The subset here: FACS-sorted CD8+CD4-CCR7+CD45RA+ naive T cells. Here the CDR3 DNA reads TGTGCCAGCAGCTCCCCGATAGGGACTGAAGCTTTCTTT. It specifies CASSSPIGTEAFF.